This is a list of T cell receptor beta chains from one sample in a study of T cells in localized non-small cell lung cancer. Assay: immunoSEQ multiplex PCR; the TCRdb copy retains only in-frame clones and omits some. Of 1,500 to 2,000 clones listed, about 25% were seen once; the top ten hold around 14%. Material: lung tumor tissue, obtained before any cancer treatment. These TCRs come from a woman aged 40-70 years with stage I lung adenocarcinoma. CDR3s include the opening cysteine and the closing phenylalanine or tryptophan. D genes are given only for firm matches. Clone size, where shown, is once, few, many, or a class for clones that have expanded.

V gene,CDR3 length,J gene,clone size,D gene,CDR3 DNA,CDR3 protein
TRBV15,16,TRBJ1-4,few,-,TGTGCCACCAGCAGAGATCCCCGGGCAACTAATGAAAAACTGTTTTTT,CATSRDPRATNEKLFF
TRBV19,14,TRBJ1-6,-,TRBD1,TGTGCCAGTAGTATAGGACAGGGGATTTCACCCCTCCACTTT,CASSIGQGISPLHF
TRBV11-3,16,TRBJ2-1,medium-sized,TRBD1,TGTGCCAGCAGCTCGCGCCCGGGACAGCCCGACAATGAGCAGTTCTTC,CASSSRPGQPDNEQFF
TRBV11-3,18,TRBJ1-6,-,TRBD1,TGTGCCAGCACACTGAGTTACAGGGGTAGCTCCTATAATTCACCCCTCCACTTT,CASTLSYRGSSYNSPLHF
TRBV19,15,TRBJ1-1,few,-,TGTGCCAGTAGTATAGATCGGGCGGCGGGCACTGAAGCTTTCTTT,CASSIDRAAGTEAFF
TRBV9,17,TRBJ1-1,-,-,TGTGCCAGCAGCGTAGGCTATCTTGGGGGAGGAGGCACTGAAGCTTTCTTT,CASSVGYLGGGGTEAFF
TRBV28,13,TRBJ2-1,-,TRBD2,TGTGCCAGCAGTTTAGCGGGGGATTTTGAGCAGTTCTTC,CASSLAGDFEQFF
TRBV23-1,13,TRBJ2-5,-,-,TGCGCCAGCAGCCAACCAGCTTGGAGGACCCAGTACTTC,CASSQPAWRTQYF
TRBV5-1,15,TRBJ1-6,-,-,TGCGCCAGCAGCTTGGCGGGAGCAGGGAGTTCACCCCTCCACTTT,CASSLAGAGSSPLHF
TRBV11-3,15,TRBJ1-4,-,TRBD1,TGTGCCAGCAGCTTGCTAGGGACAGGGAGTGAAAAACTGTTTTTT,CASSLLGTGSEKLFF
TRBV11-3,14,TRBJ1-1,-,TRBD1,TGTGCCAGCAGCACCAGAGGGGGCAACACTGAAGCTTTCTTT,CASSTRGGNTEAFF
TRBV30,13,TRBJ1-6,-,-,TGTGCCTGGCGGACTCGGACCGATTCACCCCTCCACTTT,CAWRTRTDSPLHF
TRBV19,15,TRBJ2-1,-,TRBD1,TGTGCCAGCAGGTCGCGGCAGGGGGAATTCAATGAGCAGTTCTTC,CASRSRQGEFNEQFF
TRBV11-3,16,TRBJ1-3,-,-,TGTGCCAGCAGCTTAGGACAGCCCAATGCTGGAAACACCATATATTTT,CASSLGQPNAGNTIYF
TRBV18,17,TRBJ1-2,-,-,TGTGCCAGCTCACCACCGTTTGGACAGAGGGGCGGCCATGGCTACACCTTC,CASSPPFGQRGGHGYTF
TRBV6-8,16,TRBJ2-1,large,TRBD2,TGTGCCAGCAGTTTGACTAGCGGGAGCGATGTGGATGAGCAGTTCTTC,CASSLTSGSDVDEQFF
TRBV6-1,17,TRBJ1-4,-,-,TGTGCCAGCAGTGAAGAGGGACGCCCGGGAAAAGGTGAAAAACTGTTTTTT,CASSEEGRPGKGEKLFF
TRBV7-8,14,TRBJ1-4,-,TRBD1,TGTGCCAGCAGCTTCGGACAGGCCTCGGAAAAACTGTTTTTT,CASSFGQASEKLFF
TRBV11-3,17,TRBJ1-1,once,TRBD1,TGTGCCAGCAGCTTCAGGGGGTGGGGGAAAGGGAACACTGAAGCTTTCTTT,CASSFRGWGKGNTEAFF
TRBV28,15,TRBJ1-2,few,-,TGTGCCAGCAGGGGGGCAACCCAGATTAACTATGGCTACACCTTC,CASRGATQINYGYTF
TRBV30,15,TRBJ2-3,-,TRBD2,TGTGCCTGGAGTGGTGTGGGAGGGGACACAGATACGCAGTATTTT,CAWSGVGGDTDTQYF
TRBV11-3,14,TRBJ1-3,-,-,TGTGCCAGCAGCTCCAGGGGACGGGGAAACACCATATATTTT,CASSSRGRGNTIYF
TRBV9,15,TRBJ1-5,few,-,TGTGCCAGCAGCGTACTCGCGGCCCCGAATCAGCCCCAGCATTTT,CASSVLAAPNQPQHF
TRBV28,16,TRBJ1-6,-,TRBD1,TGTGCCACTAAACAGGGGGCGAGTCCCTATAATTCACCCCTCCACTTT,CATKQGASPYNSPLHF
TRBV11-1,14,TRBJ1-2,few,-,TGTGCCAGCAGCCAAGTTACAGGGTCCTATGGCTACACCTTC,CASSQVTGSYGYTF
TRBV6-7,11,TRBJ2-5,few,-,TGTGCCACCGGCCAGGGGGAGACCCAGTACTTC,CATGQGETQYF
TRBV6-8,14,TRBJ1-1,few,-,TGTGCCAGCAGTTACACGGGCCTCGGGACTGAAGCTTTCTTT,CASSYTGLGTEAFF
TRBV1,16,TRBJ2-7,medium-sized,-,TGCGCCAGCAGCCGTGGGACTAGCGAGAAAAACTACGAGCAGTACTTC,CASSRGTSEKNYEQYF
TRBV28,13,TRBJ1-2,few,-,TGTGCCAGCAGTCCTAGGAGCAACTATGGCTACACCTTC,CASSPRSNYGYTF
TRBV28,16,TRBJ2-1,large,TRBD2,TGTGCCAGCAATGTGACAGCGGGAACTCTCTACAATGAGCAGTTCTTC,CASNVTAGTLYNEQFF
TRBV6-8,15,TRBJ2-3,few,TRBD2,TGTGCCAGCAGTTACAAGCGGGGATACACAGATACGCAGTATTTT,CASSYKRGYTDTQYF
TRBV11-3,16,TRBJ1-1,medium-sized,-,TGTGCCAGCAGCGGGCTTAGGGAGAGTATGAACACTGAAGCTTTCTTT,CASSGLRESMNTEAFF
TRBV19,20,TRBJ1-5,-,-,TGTGCCAGTAGTCCGAGACAGGACCAGTACCAATTTTTTGGCAATCAGCCCCAGCATTTT,CASSPRQDQYQFFGNQPQHF
TRBV15,14,TRBJ2-7,few,TRBD1,TGTGCCACCAGCAGAGAGGACAGGGACGACGAGCAGTACTTC,CATSREDRDDEQYF
TRBV4-1,15,TRBJ2-1,-,-,TGCGCCAGCAGCCAGACTGAGAAGCGTTACAATGAGCAGTTCTTC,CASSQTEKRYNEQFF
TRBV29-1,13,TRBJ1-2,-,TRBD1,TGCAGCGCGACACCAGGGGGCTTCGGAGGCTACACCTTC,CSATPGGFGGYTF
TRBV12-5,13,TRBJ2-7,-,-,TGTGCCAGCACCTCCAGTTACTCCTACGAGCAGTACTTC,CASTSSYSYEQYF
TRBV11-3,15,TRBJ2-7,few,TRBD1,TGTGCCAGCAGTCACGCCGGGACAGGGCGATACGAGCAGTACTTC,CASSHAGTGRYEQYF
TRBV4-1,15,TRBJ1-2,-,TRBD1,TGCGCCAGCAGCCAGGGGACAGGGGCTATCTATGGCTACACCTTC,CASSQGTGAIYGYTF
TRBV11-3,14,TRBJ2-5,medium-sized,-,TGTGCCAGCAGCTTAGGGAACAGCCAAGAGACCCAGTACTTC,CASSLGNSQETQYF
TRBV11-3,14,TRBJ2-2,large,TRBD2,TGTGCCAGCTCCGGGACTAGAGTCACCGGGGAGCTGTTTTTT,CASSGTRVTGELFF
TRBV11-3,14,TRBJ2-2,medium-sized,-,TGTGCCAGCAGCTTAGTGGAGGAGGGCGGGGAGCTGTTTTTT,CASSLVEEGGELFF
TRBV30,14,TRBJ1-6,-,-,TGTGCCTGGAACCCTCGAGGGGGGAATTCACCCCTCCACTTT,CAWNPRGGNSPLHF
TRBV30,14,TRBJ1-3,-,-,TGTGCCTGGAGAGCTCAGGGGTTCGGAAACACCATATATTTT,CAWRAQGFGNTIYF
TRBV19,15,TRBJ2-2,-,TRBD1,TGTGCCAGTAGTATAGGGACAGGGCGGACCGGGGAGCTGTTTTTT,CASSIGTGRTGELFF
TRBV10-2,12,TRBJ1-1,few,-,TGCGCCAGCAGTGTACAGAACACTGAAGCTTTCTTT,CASSVQNTEAFF
TRBV11-3,15,TRBJ2-7,once,-,TGTGCCAGCAGCTTATCGTCGGGAAAATCCTACGAGCAGTACTTC,CASSLSSGKSYEQYF
TRBV9,12,TRBJ1-1,-,-,TGTGCCAGCTCTCAGGGTAACACTGAAGCTTTCTTT,CASSQGNTEAFF